This TCR beta chain is from a study of radiation and T cells in renal cell carcinoma. The repertoire was sequenced with immunoSEQ multiplex PCR; TCRdb's copy has only in-frame clones and lacks some. This table holds approximately 22,000 clones, nearly 80% found once. V lost 4 bases, J lost 4 bases, and 16 bases lay in between. Germline V CDR1 and CDR2: SGHVS, FNYEAQ. The CDR3 is 15 amino acids. This clone has only one observation. Stated time point: baseline pretreatment blood. Treatment denoted: 15 Gy SBRT to primary tumor, nephrectomy 4 weeks later. This receptor was identified in a man in his sixties with renal cell carcinoma. The material sequenced was blood, taken from a patient whose treatment included radiotherapy and nephrectomy. The V call is TRBV7-6, the J call TRBJ1-1; D gene uncertain. In nucleotides, the CDR3 is TGTGCCAGCAGCTCGCTCGTGACGGAGGTCACTGAAGCTTTCTTT. This codes for CASSSLVTEVTEAFF.